A selection of T cell receptor beta chains follows, all from one sample in a study of shared clonotypes between healthy human individuals. TCRdb keeps only in-frame clones here, not all; method: immunoSEQ multiplex PCR. The sample yields 1.4 million to 1.5 million clones, roughly 95% seen once. Sequencing was performed on naive CD4+ T cells sorted from blood. These receptors were collected from a man between 25 and 39 years old in good health. Each CDR3 is given with its conserved first and last residue. Size values are once, few and many counts, or a class for expanded clones, and some rows have none.

v_gene,j_gene,len,abundance,CDR3aa
TRBV4-2,TRBJ2-3,14,-,CASRPLARGDTQYF
TRBV11-2,TRBJ2-3,14,-,CASSSTVGLDTQYF
TRBV7-2,TRBJ2-1,15,-,CASSLRRGFGNEQFF
TRBV7-8,TRBJ2-7,12,few,CASTNVGGEQYF
TRBV5-1,TRBJ2-2,15,-,CASSLVAGGAGELFF
TRBV29-1,TRBJ2-3,16,-,CSVEDIGTVSTDTQYF
TRBV14,TRBJ2-7,14,-,CASSQEKKGNEQYF
TRBV7-6,TRBJ1-1,16,-,CASSLTVNALNTEAFF
TRBV9,TRBJ2-5,14,once,CASSVAGFQETQYF
TRBV9,TRBJ2-7,16,-,CASSVSAQRIEGEQYF
TRBV25-1,TRBJ2-2,14,-,CATKGQGDTGELFF
TRBV28,TRBJ1-5,15,-,CASSLPGGGNQPQHF
TRBV12-5,TRBJ2-3,15,-,CASGPGQVRADTQYF
TRBV27,TRBJ2-5,14,-,CASRQTGGGETQYF
TRBV27,TRBJ2-1,16,-,CASTPEQGRPYNEQFF
TRBV2,TRBJ1-2,13,-,CASSKTGDYGYTF
TRBV7-3,TRBJ2-6,20,-,CASSLTAGPRRVSGANVLTF
TRBV2,TRBJ2-7,15,-,CASSLDRRAAYEQYF
TRBV9,TRBJ2-3,14,-,CASSVEDQAGTQYF
TRBV2,TRBJ1-1,15,-,CATTMTATMNTEAFF
TRBV15,TRBJ1-2,14,-,CATSRAGGYYGYTF
TRBV28,TRBJ1-3,13,-,CASSQSSGNTIYF
TRBV11-3,TRBJ2-2,15,once,CASSYGSGVLGELFF
TRBV2,TRBJ1-4,14,-,CASSEIATNEKLFF
TRBV5-1,TRBJ2-6,17,-,CASSPRELISGANVLTF
TRBV5-6,TRBJ2-7,11,-,CASSLNAEQYF
TRBV29-1,TRBJ2-6,15,-,CSVPLFTSGANVLTF
TRBV5-1,TRBJ2-1,15,-,CASSLTGLGYNEQFF
TRBV11-3,TRBJ2-5,17,-,CASSTGTSGTYQETQYF
TRBV9,TRBJ2-5,17,-,CASSVGRTSGNQETQYF
TRBV14,TRBJ2-7,12,-,CASSPGQGVQYF